These 13 T cell receptor beta chains came from one sample sequenced in a study of cytomegalovirus exposure and HLA in healthy donors. PCR amplification relied on 60 Vbeta primers (plus 13 Jbeta primers). Produced via immunoSEQ multiplex PCR; TCRdb's table is partial and in-frame only. Of around 60,000 clones listed, 71% are singletons. Material: PBMCs. These receptors were obtained from a man aged 50-60 years in good health and CMV-seropositive.

The chain links TRBV19 to TRBJ1-1; TRBD1 is a possible D gene (6 bases). Germline V gives CDR1 LNHDA, CDR2 SQIVND (reference sequence). This CDR3 comprises 13 residues. The V gene lost 10 bases and the J gene lost 0 bases, with 12 bases spanning the gap. As DNA, the CDR3 is TGTGCCATCGGGACAAGGATGAACACTGAAGCTTTCTTT. This encodes CAIGTRMNTEAFF.

The chain combines TRBV7-9 with TRBJ1-2, with D possibly being TRBD1 (5 bases). In germline, CDR1 is SEHNR, CDR2 FQNEAQ (reference sequence). With 7 bases removed from V and 8 bases from J, the gap between germline ends came to 23 bases. The CDR3 is made up of 15 amino acids. CDR3 DNA sequence: TGTGCCAGCACCGGGTGGGGCACCCCCTCAGCGGGCTACACCTTC. This sequence encodes CASTGWGTPSAGYTF.

The rearrangement joins TRBV7-9 to TRBJ1-3; D is possibly TRBD1 (6 bases). The ends were cut back, 4 bases at V and 0 bases at J, with 22 bases in the middle. The CDR3 covers 19 residues. Germline CDR1 is SEHNR and CDR2 is FQNEAQ (reference sequence). The CDR3 nucleotides are TGTGCCAGCAGCTCGCACAGGGATTTAGGCTTAAGCTCTGGAAACACCATATATTTT. Amino acids: CASSSHRDLGLSSGNTIYF. Full variable domain (rest looked up from reference TRBV7-9 and TRBJ1-3): DTGVSQNPRHKITKRGQNVTFRCDPISEHNRLYWYRQTLGQGPEFLTYFQNEAQLEKSRLLSDRFSAERPKGSFSTLEIQRTEQGDSAMYLCASSSHRDLGLSSGNTIYFGEGSWLTVV.

J is TRBJ2-2 and V is TRBV4-1; D is possibly TRBD1 (6 bases). The V and J ends lost 0 bases and 0 bases respectively, with 8 bases between them. The CDR3 length is 16 residues. The germline V gene has CDR1 MGHRA and CDR2 YSYEKL. For the CDR3, the DNA is TGCGCCAGCAGCCAAGACGGGACATCGAACACCGGGGAGCTGTTTTTT. Translation: CASSQDGTSNTGELFF.

As for this clone: The CDR3 carries no conserved terminal phenylalanine or tryptophan, so it likely arises from a read error. The J gene is TRBJ2-3, the V gene TRBV29-1; 9 bases map to TRBD1. Losses at the gene ends were 5 bases for V and 0 bases for J; bases not matched to a gene: 6. In germline, CDR1 is SQVTM, CDR2 ANQGSEA. The CDR3 is 15 amino acids. The CDR3 DNA follows: TGCAGCGTTAGTGTTGGGACAGGGAGCACAGATACGCAGTATGTT. It encodes CSVSVGTGSTDTQYV.

This clone came up a few times. This rearrangement joins TRBV28 to TRBJ1-4; D is unclear. Germline CDR1 reads MDHEN; CDR2 reads SYDVKM. V shed 8 bases and J shed 6 bases, with 10 bases lying between them. CDR3 length equals 12 residues. The DNA for the CDR3 is TGTGCCAGCGGCGTCACAGATGAAAAACTGTTTTTT. Residues: CASGVTDEKLFF.

CDR3 sequence: CASSQPTSGNNEQFF. The CDR3 region has the DNA TGCGCCAGCAGCCAACCGACTAGCGGGAACAATGAGCAGTTCTTC. The chain recombines TRBV5-1 with TRBJ2-1; 11 bases fit TRBD2. The CDR3 loop spans 15 amino acids. Trimming took 4 bases from V and 5 from J; bases not matched to a gene: 5. Germline V lookup: CDR1 SGHRS, CDR2 YFSETQ.

This chain connects TRBV7-6 to TRBJ1-2, with D perhaps TRBD1 (6 bases). From germline, CDR1 is SGHVS and CDR2 FNYEAQ. Trimming took 5 bases from V and 8 from J, leaving 21 bases between them. This CDR3 has 15 amino acids. The DNA for the CDR3 is TGTGCCAGCAGCGAGAACTCCGGGGGGGCAGACGGCTACACCTTC. It codes for CASSENSGGADGYTF.

This sequence joins TRBV6-8 and TRBJ2-1; 15 nucleotides line up with TRBD2. J was trimmed by 7 bases and V by 2 bases; bases with no gene match: 3. CDR1 and CDR2 (germline): MNHGY, SAAAGT. CDR3 size: 16 residues. The CDR3 DNA is TGTGCCAGCAGTTACGGACTAGCGGGGGGGGAGAATGAGCAGTTCTTC. Its protein product is CASSYGLAGGENEQFF.

The chain carries TRBV30 and TRBJ1-5; possible D gene TRBD1, 5 bases. V lost 0 bases and J lost 3, with 12 bases in between. This CDR3 contains 15 residues. The V gene's germline CDR1 is GTSNPN and CDR2 SVGIG (reference sequence). The CDR3 nucleotides are TGTGCCTGGAGTGTGCACAGGAGCTACAATCAGCCCCAGCATTTT. Translating it yields CAWSVHRSYNQPQHF.

This clone occurred a few times. The genes are TRBV5-6 and TRBJ1-5; the D gene is possibly TRBD1 (5 bases). The V gene's germline CDR1 is SGHDT and CDR2 YYEEEE. This CDR3 spans 15 amino acids. V dropped 4 bases and J dropped 3 bases, with 14 bases sitting between them. As DNA, the CDR3 is TGTGCCAGCAGCCTTGGCCCCAGGGCCAATCAGCCCCAGCATTTT. It is translated as CASSLGPRANQPQHF.

This chain connects TRBV13 to TRBJ1-1, with D maybe TRBD1 (5 bases). V gave up 3 bases and J gave up 3 bases, with 14 bases separating them. Germline V CDR1 and CDR2: PRHDT, FYEKMQ (reference sequence). The length of the CDR3 is 15 residues. DNA of the CDR3: TGTGCCAGCAGCTTTTGGGGCTCGAGGTACACTGAAGCTTTCTTT. This encodes CASSFWGSRYTEAFF.

The genes are TRBV5-4 and TRBJ1-2, with 8 bases matching TRBD1. The germline gives CDR1 SGHNT, CDR2 YYREEE (reference sequence). CDR3 length: 13 residues. The junction had 3 bases not matched to a gene; V was cut back by 4 bases and J by 4 bases. This CDR3 is CASSETGGYGYTF. CDR3 nucleotide sequence: TGTGCCAGCAGCGAAACAGGGGGCTATGGCTACACCTTC.